The source of this T cell receptor beta chain is a study of blood T cell repertoires in COVID-19. Study-level background: COVID-19 samples, acute and convalescent, were from the United States, Italy and Spain.

Participants' own reports of clinical history determined their cohort assignment. Assay: immunoSEQ multiplex PCR; the TCRdb copy retains only in-frame clones and omits some. The sample shows 250,000 to 350,000 clones, 80% to 90% of them seen only once. CDR3 size: 14 residues. Germline CDR1 LGHNA, CDR2 YSLEER. The trim removed 5 bases at V and 3 bases at J, leaving 5 bases unmatched. This chain links TRBV4-3 with TRBJ2-3; 7 nucleotides agree with TRBD2. The receptor was isolated from a woman aged 30 to 39 who had recovered from COVID-19. The sample taken for sequencing was PBMCs or T cells enriched from blood (not recorded which). CDR3 coding DNA: TGCGCCAGCAGCGGGAGGGTAGCGACAGATACGCAGTATTTT. This encodes CASSGRVATDTQYF.